These 22 T cell receptor beta chains were all obtained from the same sample, sequenced in a study of T-cell memory formation after mild COVID-19. TCRdb re-called the 5' RACE reads with MiXCR, one entry per CDR3 protein. Among 200,000 to 300,000 distinct CDR3 sequences listed, over 8.5% were seen once. Sequencing used PBMCs or a T cell subset sorted from them (not recorded which). The receptors shown here come from a man between 18 and 35 years old who had mild COVID-19 (a few samples of this study predate the infection). Cell type and time point are not known.

A note on this clonotype: A junction boundary mismatches the germline segment, possibly from a read error. The chain uses TRBV7-7 and TRBJ2-2; 7 bases align to TRBD1. Germline V gene data show CDR1 as SSHAT and CDR2 as FNYEAQ (reference sequence). This CDR3 contains 14 residues. The CDR3 sequence is CASSRQGPTGELFF. In DNA, the CDR3 is TGTGCTAGCAGCCGACAGGGACCCACCGGGGAGCTGTTTTTT.

The J gene is TRBJ2-5, the V gene TRBV6-1; 7 nucleotides line up with TRBD1. The CDR3 loop spans 13 amino acids. Germline CDR1 MNHNS, CDR2 SASEGT. Unmatched junction bases numbered 7, after V lost 7 bases and J lost 5 bases. The chain's CDR3 is CASNRGPGETQYF. In nucleotides, the CDR3 is TGTGCCAGCAATAGGGGGCCGGGGGAGACCCAGTACTTC.

The V and J genes are TRBV7-6 and TRBJ2-7, with a possible D match to TRBD2 (5 bases). CDR3 size: 16 residues. The V gene's germline CDR1 is SGHVS and CDR2 FNYEAQ. CDR3 protein: CARSLEGHYSKNEQYV. Here the CDR3 DNA reads TGTGCCAGAAGCTTAGAGGGCCACTACTCTAAGAACGAGCAGTACGTC.

J is TRBJ1-5 and V is TRBV6-2 or TRBV6-3, with unresolved D. Germline V lookup: CDR1 MNHEY, CDR2 SVGEGT. This CDR3 has 14 amino acids. V lost 8 bases and J lost 4, with 15 bases in between. The CDR3 loop is CASSQSQRNQPQHF. The DNA for the CDR3 is TGTGCCAGCTCCCAGTCGCAACGGAATCAGCCCCAGCATTTT.

This clonotype has only a few counts. The genes are TRBV7-2 and TRBJ2-3; D unresolved. Trimming left V 7 bases short and J 4 bases short, with 12 bases between. Germline CDR1 is SGHTA and CDR2 is FQGNSA. This CDR3 has 13 amino acids. The CDR3: CASTLEAPDTQYF. Here the CDR3 DNA reads TGTGCCAGCACCCTCGAGGCGCCAGATACGCAGTATTTT.

This clonotype was seen a few times. Written as DNA, the CDR3 is TGCGCCAGCAGCTTGCTGGAGACGAACACTGAAGCTTTCTTT. Residues: CASSLLETNTEAFF. V gene TRBV5-1 combines with J gene TRBJ1-1, with D unresolved. The CDR3 sequence is 14 residues long. Germline V CDR1 and CDR2: SGHRS, YFSETQ. With 1 base removed from V and 1 base from J, the gap between germline ends came to 8 bases. The full variable domain, its missing parts supplied by reference TRBV5-1 and TRBJ1-1, is KAGVTQTPRYLIKTRGQQVTLSCSPISGHRSVSWYQQTPGQGLQFLFEYFSETQRNKGNFPGRFSGRQFSNSRSEMNVSTLELGDSALYLCASSLLETNTEAFFGQGTRLTVV.

The chain uses TRBV5-1 and TRBJ1-1; TRBD1 matches 8 bases. CDR1 SGHRS and CDR2 YFSETQ come from the germline V gene. V was pared by 4 bases and J by 10 bases, with 9 bases of the junction left unmatched. This CDR3 has 13 amino acids. The CDR3 coding sequence is TGCGCCAGCAGCGAGGATCAGGGGGCGAGAGCTTTCTTT. Protein product: CASSEDQGARAFF.

The chain links TRBV5-1 to TRBJ2-3; weak D call: TRBD2 (5 bases). The CDR3 length is 15 residues. Trimming pared 5 bases from V and 1 base from J, leaving 14 bases between. CDR1 is SGHRS and CDR2 is YFSETQ in the germline V gene. CDR3 DNA sequence: TGCGCCAGCAGTCCTCGACGGGGAGGCACAGATACGCAGTATTTT. This gives the protein CASSPRRGGTDTQYF.

This chain links TRBV3-1 with TRBJ2-1; D might be TRBD1 (5 bases). V lost 0 bases and J lost 5, with 11 bases in between. The germline V gene has CDR1 LGHDT and CDR2 YNNKEL (reference sequence). CDR3 size: 15 residues. Here the CDR3 reads CASSQEGVGDNEQFF. CDR3 in DNA: TGTGCCAGCAGCCAAGAAGGGGTCGGCGACAATGAGCAGTTCTTC.

The V call is TRBV28, the J call TRBJ1-2; 8 bases line up with TRBD1. The ends lost 8 bases at V and 3 bases at J; junction bases unmatched: 5. Germline V gene data show CDR1 as MDHEN and CDR2 as SYDVKM. This CDR3 comprises 13 residues. The CDR3 DNA reads TGTGCCAGCGGAACGGGACAGGACTATGGCTACACCTTC. Its protein product is CASGTGQDYGYTF.

This clonotype was seen a few times. The rearrangement uses TRBV5-1 and TRBJ1-2; tentative D call: TRBD1 (5 bases). This CDR3 spans 14 amino acids. Germline V gene lookup returns CDR1 SGHRS and CDR2 YFSETQ. The ends were cut back, 0 bases at V and 7 bases at J, with 13 bases in the middle. CDR3 loop: CASSLALGASGYTF. The CDR3 DNA reads as TGCGCCAGCAGCTTGGCCCTAGGGGCGTCTGGCTACACCTTC. The complete variable domain, with remaining parts taken from reference TRBV5-1 and TRBJ1-2, reads KAGVTQTPRYLIKTRGQQVTLSCSPISGHRSVSWYQQTPGQGLQFLFEYFSETQRNKGNFPGRFSGRQFSNSRSEMNVSTLELGDSALYLCASSLALGASGYTFGSGTRLTVV.

This clonotype was observed a few times. This rearrangement joins TRBV24-1 to TRBJ2-3; D is unresolved. V shed 6 bases and J shed 0 bases, with 15 bases lying between them. The CDR3 has 16 amino acids. The germline V gene has CDR1 KGHDR and CDR2 SFDVKD. The CDR3 sequence: CATSPRRGVSTDTQYF. The CDR3 DNA reads TGTGCCACCAGTCCGAGGCGAGGCGTTAGCACAGATACGCAGTATTTT.

This chain connects TRBV29-1 to TRBJ1-1; D is ambiguous. Per germline, CDR1 SQVTM and CDR2 ANQGSEA. This CDR3 region has 12 residues. V lost 0 bases and J lost 8, with 10 bases in between. CDR3 bases: TGCAGCGTTGAAGATGCCGGGCCGGAAGCTTTCTTT. This sequence encodes CSVEDAGPEAFF.

With respect to this clonotype: Its ends do not fully match the called genes, so a read error is possible. This chain connects TRBV7-9 to TRBJ2-5, with 8 bases aligning to TRBD1. This CDR3 spans 12 amino acids. Germline V lookup: CDR1 SEHNR, CDR2 FQNEAQ (reference sequence). CDR3: CAGSIQGAARNF. The CDR3 bases are TGTGCCGGATCGATCCAGGGGGCTGCCCGGAACTTC.

In this sample, this clonotype turned up a few times. This chain links TRBV4-2 with TRBJ1-5; tentatively, D is TRBD1 (6 bases). This CDR3 has 16 residues. The V gene's germline CDR1 is LGHNA and CDR2 YNFKEQ. V dropped 4 bases and J dropped 3 bases, with 16 bases sitting between them. The CDR3 spells CASSPSPQGLNQPQHF. CDR3 bases: TGTGCCAGCAGCCCCAGCCCGCAGGGGCTCAATCAGCCCCAGCATTTT.

The chain links TRBV7-8 to TRBJ2-4; TRBD1 matches at 11 bases. The CDR3 covers 15 residues. V gave up 5 bases and J gave up 6 bases; unmatched junction bases: 6. Germline V gene sequence: CDR1 SGHVS, CDR2 FQNEAQ. Here the CDR3 reads CASSLGTGGLNIQYF. In DNA form, the CDR3 reads TGTGCCAGCAGCCTCGGGACAGGGGGGTTAAACATTCAGTACTTC.

In its sample, this clonotype was seen many times. The chain uses TRBV7-3 and TRBJ2-1; the match to TRBD1 covers 8 bases. The CDR3 length is 14 residues. Germline V gene data show CDR1 as SGHTA and CDR2 as FQGTGA. Trimming took 1 base from V and 7 from J; bases not matched to a gene: 3. The CDR3 nucleotides are TGTGCCAGCAGCTTAAGACAGGGGTCGAATGAGCAGTTCTTC. This gives the protein CASSLRQGSNEQFF. The full variable domain, its missing parts supplied by reference TRBV7-3 and TRBJ2-1, is GAGVSQTPSNKVTEKGKYVELRCDPISGHTALYWYRQSLGQGPEFLIYFQGTGAADDSGLPNDRFFAVRPEGSVSTLKIQRTERGDSAVYLCASSLRQGSNEQFFGPGTRLTVL.

This clonotype has more than one count but fewer than ten. The chain is built from TRBV9 and TRBJ1-2; D is uncertain. CDR3 length equals 15 residues. V lost 0 bases and J 4 bases, leaving 13 bases between the germline ends. CDR1 and CDR2 from the germline V gene are SGDLS and YYNGEE. The CDR3 nucleotides are TGTGCCAGCAGCGTAGAATCAGGCGCCTCCTATGGCTACACCTTC. It yields the protein CASSVESGASYGYTF.

The chain couples TRBV20-1 to TRBJ2-1; TRBD1 is a possible D gene (6 bases). The CDR3 is 13 amino acids. Germline-derived CDR1 and CDR2 are DFQATT and SNEGSKA (reference sequence). V lost 1 base and J 6 bases, leaving 10 bases between the germline ends. For the CDR3, the DNA is TGCAGTGCTAGAGCCGTGACAGGCAATGAGCAGTTCTTC. Translated: CSARAVTGNEQFF.

This sequence joins TRBV7-6 and TRBJ2-2, with TRBD1 as a possible D gene (8 bases). The V end was cut by 4 bases, the J end by 2 bases, with 14 bases between. The CDR3 is made up of 16 amino acids. Per the germline V gene, CDR1 is SGHVS and CDR2 is FNYEAQ. The CDR3 coding sequence is TGTGCCAGCAGCTCAGGACAGGGACTAAACACCGGGGAGCTGTTTTTT. This translates into CASSSGQGLNTGELFF.

This clonotype was observed many times. V usage is TRBV7-2 and J usage is TRBJ2-3; TRBD2 aligns across 14 bases. Germline CDR1 reads SGHTA; CDR2 reads FQGNSA. After removal of 4 bases from V and 7 bases from J, the junction contained 7 bases not matched to a gene. The CDR3 extends over 16 amino acids. CDR3 DNA sequence: TGTGCCAGCAGCTCGACTAGCGGGGGGGCCTCCCATACGCAGTATTTT. This gives the protein CASSSTSGGASHTQYF.

There are many counts of this clonotype. The CDR3 DNA is TGTGCCAGCAGCTTGGGGACTAGCGGAATTTCCTACAATGAGCAGTTCTTC. Residues: CASSLGTSGISYNEQFF. The rearrangement links TRBV5-5 to TRBJ2-1, with 10 bases fitting TRBD2. With 0 bases clipped from V and 1 base from J, the junction kept 4 bases outside the gene matches. The CDR3 is 17 amino acids. The V gene's germline CDR1 is SGHKS and CDR2 YYEKEE (reference sequence).